The 14 T cell receptor beta chains below all came from one sample that was sequenced in a study of blood T cells in healthy people across ages. Through a sample-barcoded 5' primer and a J-beta primer mix, a second PCR was run for about 6 to 11 cycles. TCRdb independently ran MiXCR on the 5' RACE reads; one entry per CDR3 protein. The sample shows 1.4 million to 1.5 million distinct CDR3 sequences, 42% of them seen only once. Sequencing was done on a sample of blood. The receptors stem from a woman under 30 in good health.

This clonotype was found a few times. V is TRBV7-9 and J is TRBJ2-7; D is tentatively TRBD1 or TRBD2 (6 bases each). Germline loops: CDR1 SEHNR, CDR2 FQNEAQ (reference sequence). Between the trimmed V and J ends, which lost 3 bases and 3 bases, there was a span of 12 bases. The CDR3 covers 14 residues. As DNA, the CDR3 is TGTGCCAGCAGCTTGGGGGGCAAGATCTACGAGCAGTACTTC. Translation: CASSLGGKIYEQYF.

V is TRBV5-1 and J is TRBJ1-1, with 7 bases identical to TRBD1. Trimming removed 5 bases from V and 0 bases from J; junction bases left unmatched: 10. Germline V lookup: CDR1 SGHRS, CDR2 YFSETQ. CDR3 length: 16 residues. In nucleotides, the CDR3 is TGCGCCAGCAGTTCCCGGACAGGAGGCATGAACACTGAAGCTTTCTTT. It specifies CASSSRTGGMNTEAFF.

This chain connects TRBV25-1 to TRBJ1-5; D gene ambiguous. This CDR3 has 14 amino acids. Germline V gene lookup returns CDR1 MGHDK and CDR2 SYGVNS. V was clipped by 2 bases and J by 3 bases, with 8 bases between them. CDR3 in DNA: TGTGCCAGCAGTGAACCCTCGACCAATCAGCCCCAGCATTTT. This codes for CASSEPSTNQPQHF.

This clonotype was recorded a few times. The V call is TRBV12-3 or TRBV12-4, the J call TRBJ2-3, with D tentatively TRBD1 (5 bases). The CDR3 is 17 residues long. V was trimmed by 0 bases and J by 2 bases, leaving 15 bases between them. The CDR3: CASSLAGAMRNTDTQYF. The CDR3 DNA reads as TGTGCCAGCAGTTTAGCAGGGGCCATGCGGAACACAGATACGCAGTATTTT.

The V and J genes are TRBV3-1 and TRBJ1-6, with 7 bases aligning to TRBD1. Germline values: CDR1 LGHDT, CDR2 YNNKEL (reference sequence). V lost 3 bases, J lost 7 bases, and 6 bases stayed unmatched. This CDR3 is 15 amino acids long. This CDR3 reads CASSQVGTDNSPLHF. For the CDR3, the DNA is TGTGCCAGCAGCCAGGTCGGGACAGACAATTCACCCCTCCACTTT.

In this sample, this clonotype turned up a few times. CDR3 residues: CASSPFQGNHEQYF. The DNA of the CDR3 is TGTGCCAGCAGTCCTTTTCAGGGGAACCACGAGCAGTACTTC. The rearrangement uses TRBV6-5 and TRBJ2-7, with D possibly TRBD1 on 6 matching bases. V was clipped by 5 bases and J by 5 bases, with 16 bases between them. The CDR3 runs 14 residues. Germline-derived CDR1 and CDR2 are MNHEY and SVGAGI.

The chain joins TRBV28 to TRBJ2-1; the match to TRBD2 covers 11 bases. The CDR3 covers 15 residues. Germline CDR1 and CDR2: MDHEN and SYDVKM. With 7 bases clipped from V and 8 bases from J, the junction kept 10 bases outside the gene matches. CDR3 nucleotide sequence: TGTGCCAGCACCCTTAGCGGGGGGGCCCAGGATGAGCAGTTCTTC. Its protein product is CASTLSGGAQDEQFF.

With regard to this clonotype: Since a much larger clone is just one base distant, this may be a read error. J is TRBJ2-1 and V is TRBV11-3, with 11 bases matching TRBD1. The CDR3 runs to 15 residues. Germline CDR1 and CDR2: SGHNT and YENEEA. CDR3 sequence reads: CASSLGTGGYNEQLF. The CDR3 DNA is TGTGCCAGCAGCTTAGGGACAGGGGGCTACAATGAGCAGCTCTTC.

This clonotype was seen a handful of times. The CDR3 DNA follows: TGTGCCAGCAGTTACTCGACTAGGGCAAGGGGGGATTCACCCCTCCACTTT. Its protein is CASSYSTRARGDSPLHF. V and J are TRBV6-5 and TRBJ1-6, with a weak D call TRBD1 (6 bases). Germline V CDR1 and CDR2: MNHEY, SVGAGI. The ends were cut back, 0 bases at V and 8 bases at J, with 17 bases in the middle. The CDR3 runs to 17 residues.

The V call is TRBV30, the J call TRBJ2-3, with 14 bases fitting TRBD2. This CDR3 comprises 14 residues. The J segment lost 5 bases and the V segment lost 7 bases, leaving 5 bases of the junction unmatched. CDR1 is GTSNPN and CDR2 is SVGIG in the germline V gene (reference sequence). CDR3 loop: CAFRLAGGEDTQYF. The CDR3 DNA is TGTGCCTTTAGACTAGCGGGAGGGGAAGATACGCAGTATTTT.

This clonotype was seen a handful of times. The J gene is TRBJ2-1, the V gene TRBV9, with 8 bases that match TRBD2. Germline assignment: CDR1 SGDLS and CDR2 YYNGEE. The V gene end was trimmed by 0 bases and the J gene end by 0 bases; junction bases not matched to a gene: 2. There are 16 residues in the CDR3. The CDR3 region has the DNA TGTGCCAGCAGCGTAGCGGGGGGGACCTCCTACAATGAGCAGTTCTTC. Protein product: CASSVAGGTSYNEQFF.

This clonotype has only a few counts. This rearrangement joins TRBV20-1 to TRBJ2-1, with 12 bases identical to TRBD2. The CDR3 loop spans 16 amino acids. Per the germline V gene, CDR1 is DFQATT and CDR2 is SNEGSKA (reference sequence). With 4 bases clipped from V and 3 bases from J, the junction kept 7 bases outside the gene matches. The CDR3 region is CSATDRTSGNYNEQFF. The CDR3 DNA reads as TGCAGTGCTACTGACCGGACTAGCGGGAACTACAATGAGCAGTTCTTC.

The chain uses TRBV7-9 and TRBJ1-1, with D tentatively TRBD1 (5 bases). From germline, CDR1 is SEHNR and CDR2 FQNEAQ (reference sequence). The CDR3 length is 15 residues. Trimming removed 5 bases at V and 4 bases at J, with 17 bases between. CDR3 DNA: TGTGCCAGCAGCCCTACCACGCCCGGGGGCACTGAAGCTTTCTTT. It is translated as CASSPTTPGGTEAFF.

The chain links TRBV5-6 to TRBJ1-2; the D is unclear. CDR3 size: 14 residues. The ends were cut back, 4 bases at V and 2 bases at J, with 12 bases in the middle. Germline assignment: CDR1 SGHDT and CDR2 YYEEEE. CDR3 nucleotide sequence: TGTGCCAGCAGCCGCCCGACCGAAAACTATGGCTACACCTTC. Its translation: CASSRPTENYGYTF. The full variable domain, rest sourced from reference TRBV5-6 and TRBJ1-2, is DAGVTQSPTHLIKTRGQQVTLRCSPKSGHDTVSWYQQALGQGPQFIFQYYEEEERQRGNFPDRFSGHQFPNYSSELNVNALLLGDSALYLCASSRPTENYGYTFGSGTRLTVV.